Below are 12 T cell receptor beta chains sequenced from a single sample in a study of CD8+CD57+ T cells in acquired aplastic anemia (dated by TCRdb to the late 2010s). Sequencing took place on an Illumina HiSeq 2000. TCR beta VDJ combination and CDR3 sequence profiling used genomic DNA as the template. TCRdb took the public reads, trimmed them with fastp at Q25, ran MiXCR for clone calling and kept in-frame beta chains. A single entry per CDR3 protein holds the most common genes and DNA from its merged rows. Within this sample are some 200,000 distinct CDR3 sequences, with around 63% of them counted one time only. Of the sample, roughly 29% falls within the top ten clones. The sample consisted of sorted CD4+, CD8+, or CD8+CD57+ T cells (not recorded which) from PBMCs. These TCRs come from a human donor in good health.

The chain combines TRBV20-1 with TRBJ2-3, with no clear D. CDR1 is DFQATT and CDR2 is SNEGSKA in the germline V gene (reference sequence). With 2 bases removed from V and 3 bases from J, the gap between germline ends came to 6 bases. The CDR3 totals 12 residues. The CDR3 region is CSARKETDTQYF. The CDR3 region has the DNA TGCAGTGCTAGAAAGGAGACAGATACGCAGTATTTT.

The genes are TRBV20-1 and TRBJ2-5; 11 bases map to TRBD2. The CDR3 consists of 14 residues. CDR1 and CDR2 (germline): DFQATT, SNEGSKA (reference sequence). J was trimmed by 4 bases and V by 2 bases; bases with no gene match: 3. Here the CDR3 reads CSARLAGGGETQYF. In DNA form, the CDR3 reads TGCAGTGCTAGACTAGCGGGAGGAGGAGAGACCCAGTACTTC.

This clonotype was recorded a few times. The J gene is TRBJ2-1, the V gene TRBV7-6; the D gene could be TRBD1 or TRBD2 (7 bases each). Trimming removed 5 bases at V and 8 bases at J, with 16 bases between. CDR3 size: 14 residues. CDR1 is SGHVS, CDR2 FNYEAQ, per germline. DNA of the CDR3: TGTGCCAGCAGCGCAGGGGGGGGGGTCGATGAGCAGTTCTTC. Protein product: CASSAGGGVDEQFF.

This clonotype was counted ten times or more. The rearrangement joins TRBV24-1 to TRBJ2-7; 10 bases fit TRBD1. The J segment lost 5 bases and the V segment lost 5 bases, leaving 8 bases of the junction unmatched. The CDR3 is 15 residues long. In germline, CDR1 is KGHDR, CDR2 SFDVKD. As DNA, the CDR3 is TGTGCCACCAGTGGCCCCGGGACAGGGGACGACGAGCAGTACTTC. It specifies CATSGPGTGDDEQYF.

This chain connects TRBV25-1 to TRBJ2-7; D is perhaps TRBD2 (6 bases). The germline V gene encodes CDR1 MGHDK and CDR2 SYGVNS. V was trimmed by 1 base and J by 2 bases, leaving 12 bases between them. CDR3 length equals 15 residues. The CDR3 DNA reads as TGTGCCAGCAGTGAATTGGAGGGTTCCCCCTACGAGCAGTACTTC. Translation gives CASSELEGSPYEQYF.

The chain combines TRBV7-2 with TRBJ1-2; D unclear. The CDR3 spans 14 residues. Trimming left V 3 bases short and J 2 bases short, with 10 bases between. Looked up from germline, CDR1 is SGHTA and CDR2 is FQGNSA. CDR3: CASSLVAGNYGYTF. DNA of the CDR3: TGTGCCAGCAGCTTGGTTGCAGGAAACTATGGCTACACCTTC.

The chain combines TRBV10-3 with TRBJ1-5; 8 bases are shared with TRBD1. The CDR3 consists of 16 residues. The V gene end was trimmed by 3 bases and the J gene end by 2 bases; junction bases not matched to a gene: 6. Germline V gene data show CDR1 as ENHRY and CDR2 as SYGVKD. The CDR3 loop reads CAISDLMTGGNQPQHF. The CDR3 nucleotides are TGTGCCATCAGTGATCTGATGACAGGGGGCAATCAGCCCCAGCATTTT.

The gene calls are TRBV5-5 and TRBJ2-7; 11 nucleotides match TRBD1. The CDR3 has 16 amino acids. The germline gives CDR1 SGHKS, CDR2 YYEKEE (reference sequence). The chain's CDR3 is CATAAPGQGDPYEQYF. The CDR3 coding sequence is TGTGCTACAGCAGCCCCGGGACAGGGGGACCCCTACGAGCAGTACTTC.

V and J are TRBV7-3 and TRBJ2-3, with D hard to call. Trimming took off 1 base at V and 3 bases at J, with 5 bases between the two ends. This CDR3 has 13 residues. Germline assignment: CDR1 SGHTA and CDR2 FQGTGA. CDR3 nucleotide sequence: TGTGCCAGCAGCTTAAGACCAACAGATACGCAGTATTTT. Translation gives CASSLRPTDTQYF.

The rearrangement uses TRBV20-1 and TRBJ2-6, with 9 nucleotides matching TRBD2. The CDR3 runs to 13 residues. In germline, CDR1 is DFQATT, CDR2 SNEGSKA (reference sequence). V dropped 3 bases and J dropped 10; count of bases not matched to a gene: 4. The CDR3 loop is CSASTLAGNVLTF. In DNA, the CDR3 is TGCAGTGCTAGCACTCTAGCGGGGAACGTCCTGACTTTC.

The chain carries TRBV7-8 and TRBJ2-1, with 12 bases aligning to TRBD2. CDR1 and CDR2 (germline): SGHVS, FQNEAQ. V lost 5 bases and J lost 6; bases outside the gene matches: 5. This CDR3 is built from 15 residues. The CDR3 bases are TGTGCCAGCAGCCCCGGGACTAGCGGGCTCAATGAGCAGTTCTTC. Protein product: CASSPGTSGLNEQFF.

This clonotype has more than one count but fewer than ten. The J gene is TRBJ2-7, the V gene TRBV2; 7 nucleotides align to TRBD1. This CDR3 is 14 amino acids long. Per the germline V gene, CDR1 is SNHLY and CDR2 is FYNNEI. J lost 2 bases, V lost 5 bases, and 6 bases had no gene match. CDR3 sequence reads: CASSIPGQPYEQYF. The CDR3 nucleotides are TGTGCCAGCAGTATCCCGGGACAGCCCTACGAGCAGTACTTC.